The 10 T cell receptor beta chains reported below all come from one sample, sequenced in a study of T-cell reconstitution after alpha-beta-depleted transplantation in children. Preparation of the TCRbeta library involved a method that used unique molecular identifiers. TCRdb recomputed calls from the PCR reads with MiXCR, one row per CDR3 protein. This sample has about 200,000 distinct CDR3 sequences, with more than 12% found just once. This specimen was PBMCs from the stem cell graft donor, taken from the stem cell graft. These receptors came from a human donor who donated a stem cell graft to a child with acute lymphoblastic leukemia.

This clonotype was observed many times. V usage is TRBV7-9 and J usage is TRBJ2-4; D tentatively reads TRBD1 or TRBD2 (5 bases each). CDR1 and CDR2 from the germline V gene are SEHNR and FQNEAQ (reference sequence). Trimming pared 2 bases from V and 0 bases from J, leaving 14 bases between. This CDR3 has 17 residues. Here the CDR3 DNA reads TGTGCCAGCAGCTTATTCAGGGACCAGCTAGCCAAAAACATTCAGTACTTC. Its translation is CASSLFRDQLAKNIQYF. Full variable domain (outside the CDR3, taken from reference TRBV7-9 and TRBJ2-4): DTGVSQNPRHKITKRGQNVTFRCDPISEHNRLYWYRQTLGQGPEFLTYFQNEAQLEKSRLLSDRFSAERPKGSFSTLEIQRTEQGDSAMYLCASSLFRDQLAKNIQYFGAGTRLSVL.

This clonotype was detected ten times or more. The V call is TRBV6-4, the J call TRBJ1-1; the D gene is possibly TRBD1 (5 bases). Germline loops: CDR1 MRHNA, CDR2 SNTAGT. Trimming removed 6 bases from V and 5 bases from J, with 19 bases in between. The CDR3 covers 15 residues. DNA for the CDR3: TGTGCCAGCAGGCCAGGGCCTACCGTGGCAACTGAAGCTTTCTTT. This gives the protein CASRPGPTVATEAFF.

This clonotype was counted many times. The chain is built from TRBV12-3 or TRBV12-4 and TRBJ1-1, with 8 bases identical to TRBD1. The CDR3 has 15 residues. The V and J ends lost 5 bases and 3 bases, in that order; junction bases with no gene match: 8. For the CDR3, the DNA is TGTGCCAGCAGTGACAGGGGCCGAAGGGACACTGAAGCTTTCTTT. This gives the protein CASSDRGRRDTEAFF.

This clonotype appeared many times. This sequence joins TRBV27 and TRBJ1-3; tentatively, D is TRBD1 (6 bases). This CDR3 region has 16 residues. CDR1 and CDR2 (germline): MNHEY, SMNVEV (reference sequence). V was trimmed by 2 bases and J by 0 bases, leaving 11 bases between them. The CDR3 protein is CASSLSSRGSGNTIYF. Here the CDR3 DNA reads TGTGCCAGCAGTTTAAGTTCCAGGGGCTCTGGAAACACCATATATTTT.

The rearrangement links TRBV20-1 to TRBJ2-7, with 9 positions matching TRBD2. V was pared by 0 bases and J by 5 bases, with 14 bases of the junction left unmatched. CDR3 length: 17 amino acids. The germline CDR1 and CDR2 sequences are DFQATT and SNEGSKA (reference sequence). CDR3 region: CSARDRVFSGRSNEQYF. The CDR3 DNA reads TGCAGTGCTAGAGATCGGGTCTTCAGCGGGAGGTCTAACGAGCAGTACTTC.

The sample holds a few counts of this clonotype. This CDR3 is CASSWQPNTEAFF. The CDR3 DNA reads as TGTGCCAGCAGCTGGCAGCCGAACACTGAAGCTTTCTTT. This chain links TRBV7-9 with TRBJ1-1; D not certain. Germline values: CDR1 SEHNR, CDR2 FQNEAQ (reference sequence). This CDR3 spans 13 amino acids. V was pared by 4 bases and J by 1 base, with 7 bases between.

This clonotype was detected a few times. The V and J genes are TRBV5-1 and TRBJ2-1, with D possibly being TRBD1 (5 bases). With 2 bases removed from V and 5 bases from J, the gap between germline ends came to 11 bases. The germline V gene encodes CDR1 SGHRS and CDR2 YFSETQ. The CDR3 covers 14 residues. CDR3 coding DNA: TGCGCCAGCAGCTTTGCCAGGGCCGACAATGAGCAGTTCTTC. Amino acids: CASSFARADNEQFF.

The chain uses TRBV6-5 and TRBJ2-7; D call uncertain. Deletions cut 3 bases from V and 0 bases from J, with 9 bases between. CDR1 is MNHEY and CDR2 is SVGAGI in the germline V gene. There are 14 residues in the CDR3. CDR3 sequence (DNA): TGTGCCAGCAGTTATGCTCAGAGCTCCTACGAGCAGTACTTC. This encodes CASSYAQSSYEQYF.

This clonotype was observed at least ten times. The chain joins TRBV29-1 to TRBJ2-7; possibly TRBD2 for D (5 bases). The length of the CDR3 is 13 residues. Trimming cost V 4 bases and J 2 bases, with 12 bases left between them. Germline loops: CDR1 SQVTM, CDR2 ANQGSEA. In DNA, the CDR3 is TGCAGCGTTGTCAGCGGAACTACCTACGAGCAGTACTTC. It translates to CSVVSGTTYEQYF.

This clonotype has at least ten counts. The rearrangement uses TRBV7-6 and TRBJ2-1; possible D gene TRBD2, 6 bases. Germline assignment: CDR1 SGHVS and CDR2 FNYEAQ. This CDR3 is built from 16 residues. V was cut by 2 bases and J by 4 bases, with 15 bases left in between. CDR3 bases: TGTGCCAGCAGCTTACGAGTGTCGGGGGATTACAATGAGCAGTTCTTC. Translation gives CASSLRVSGDYNEQFF.